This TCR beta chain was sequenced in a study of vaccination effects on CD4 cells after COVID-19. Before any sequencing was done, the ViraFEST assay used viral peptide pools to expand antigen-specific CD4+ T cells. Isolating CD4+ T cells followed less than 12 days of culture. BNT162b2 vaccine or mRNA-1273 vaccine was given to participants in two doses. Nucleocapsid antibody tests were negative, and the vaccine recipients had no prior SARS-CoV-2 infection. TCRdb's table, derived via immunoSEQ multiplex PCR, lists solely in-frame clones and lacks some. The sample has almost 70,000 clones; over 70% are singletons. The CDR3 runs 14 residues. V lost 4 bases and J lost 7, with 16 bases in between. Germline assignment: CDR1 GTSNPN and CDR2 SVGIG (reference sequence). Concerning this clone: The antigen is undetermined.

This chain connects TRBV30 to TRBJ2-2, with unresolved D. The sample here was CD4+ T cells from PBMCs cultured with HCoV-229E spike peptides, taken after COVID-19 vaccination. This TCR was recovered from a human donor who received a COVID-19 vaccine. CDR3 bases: TGTGCCTGGACCCTATCTCGCTTGGACGGGGAGCTGTTTTTT. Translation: CAWTLSRLDGELFF.